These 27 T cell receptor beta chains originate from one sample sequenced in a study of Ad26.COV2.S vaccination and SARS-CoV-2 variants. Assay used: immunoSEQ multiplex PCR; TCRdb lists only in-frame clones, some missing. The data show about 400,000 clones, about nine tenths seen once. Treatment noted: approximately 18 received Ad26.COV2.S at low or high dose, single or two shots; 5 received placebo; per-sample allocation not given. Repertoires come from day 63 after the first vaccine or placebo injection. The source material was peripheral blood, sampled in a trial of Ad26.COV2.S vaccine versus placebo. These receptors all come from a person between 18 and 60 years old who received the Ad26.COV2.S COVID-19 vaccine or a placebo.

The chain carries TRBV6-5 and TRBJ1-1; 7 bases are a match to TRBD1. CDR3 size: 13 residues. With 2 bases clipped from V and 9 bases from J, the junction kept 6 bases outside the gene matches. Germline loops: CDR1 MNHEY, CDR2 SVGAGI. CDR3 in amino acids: CASSYNRRGQAFF. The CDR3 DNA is TGTGCCAGCAGTTACAATAGAAGGGGGCAAGCTTTCTTT.

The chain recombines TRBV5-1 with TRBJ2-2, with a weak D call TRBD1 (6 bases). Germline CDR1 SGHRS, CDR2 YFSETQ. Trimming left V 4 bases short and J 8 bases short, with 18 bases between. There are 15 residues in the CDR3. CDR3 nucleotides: TGCGCCAGCAGCGACACTGGGACAAGAAGGGGGGAGCTGTTTTTT. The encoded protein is CASSDTGTRRGELFF.

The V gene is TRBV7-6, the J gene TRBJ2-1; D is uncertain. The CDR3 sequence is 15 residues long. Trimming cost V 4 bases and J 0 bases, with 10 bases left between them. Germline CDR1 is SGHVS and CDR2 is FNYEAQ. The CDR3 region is CASSYGDYSYNEQFF. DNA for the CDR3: TGTGCCAGCAGCTATGGGGATTACTCCTACAATGAGCAGTTCTTC.

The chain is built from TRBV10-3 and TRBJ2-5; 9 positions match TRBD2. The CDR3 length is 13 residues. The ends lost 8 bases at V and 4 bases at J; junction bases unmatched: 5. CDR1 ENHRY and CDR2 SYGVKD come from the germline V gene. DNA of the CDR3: TGTGCCATCTTAGCGGGAGTGGGAGAGACCCAGTACTTC. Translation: CAILAGVGETQYF.

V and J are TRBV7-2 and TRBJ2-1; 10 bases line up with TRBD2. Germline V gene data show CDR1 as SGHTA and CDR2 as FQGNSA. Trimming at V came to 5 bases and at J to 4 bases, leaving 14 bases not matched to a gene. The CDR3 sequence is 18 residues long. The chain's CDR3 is CASSHGVLAGDRYNEQFF. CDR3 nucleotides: TGTGCCAGCAGCCACGGGGTCCTAGCGGGAGACAGATACAATGAGCAGTTCTTC.

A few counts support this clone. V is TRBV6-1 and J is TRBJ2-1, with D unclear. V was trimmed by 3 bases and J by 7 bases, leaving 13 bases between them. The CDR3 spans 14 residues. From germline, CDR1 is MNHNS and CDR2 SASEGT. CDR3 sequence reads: CASSEIRAGNEQFF. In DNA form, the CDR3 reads TGTGCCAGCAGTGAGATCCGGGCCGGGAATGAGCAGTTCTTC.

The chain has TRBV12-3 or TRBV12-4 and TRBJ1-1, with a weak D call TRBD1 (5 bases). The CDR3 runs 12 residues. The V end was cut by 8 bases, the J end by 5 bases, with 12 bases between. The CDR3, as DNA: TGTGCCAGCCTCTACGGGGGGACTGAAGCTTTCTTT. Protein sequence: CASLYGGTEAFF.

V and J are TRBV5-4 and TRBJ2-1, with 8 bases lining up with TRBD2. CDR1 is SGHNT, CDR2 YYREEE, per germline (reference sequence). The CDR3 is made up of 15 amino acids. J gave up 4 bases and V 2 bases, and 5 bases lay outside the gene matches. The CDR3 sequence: CASSFAASGYNEQFF. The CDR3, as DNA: TGTGCCAGCAGCTTTGCGGCTAGCGGGTACAATGAGCAGTTCTTC. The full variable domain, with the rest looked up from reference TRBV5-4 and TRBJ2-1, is ETGVTQSPTHLIKTRGQQVTLRCSSQSGHNTVSWYQQALGQGPQFIFQYYREEENGRGNFPPRFSGLQFPNYSSELNVNALELDDSALYLCASSFAASGYNEQFFGPGTRLTVL.

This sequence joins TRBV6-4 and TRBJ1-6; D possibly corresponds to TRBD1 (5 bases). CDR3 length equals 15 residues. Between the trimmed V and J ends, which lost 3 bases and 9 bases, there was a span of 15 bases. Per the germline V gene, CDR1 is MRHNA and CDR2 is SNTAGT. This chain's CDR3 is CASSDGTGGGSPLHF. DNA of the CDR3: TGTGCCAGCAGTGATGGGACCGGTGGGGGTTCACCCCTCCACTTT.

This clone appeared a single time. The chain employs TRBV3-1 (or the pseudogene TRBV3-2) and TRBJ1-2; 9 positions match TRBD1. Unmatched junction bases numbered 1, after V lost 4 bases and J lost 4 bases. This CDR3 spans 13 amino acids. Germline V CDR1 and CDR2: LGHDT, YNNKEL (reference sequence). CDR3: CASSRDRVYGYTF. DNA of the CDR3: TGTGCCAGCAGCCGGGACAGGGTCTATGGCTACACCTTC.

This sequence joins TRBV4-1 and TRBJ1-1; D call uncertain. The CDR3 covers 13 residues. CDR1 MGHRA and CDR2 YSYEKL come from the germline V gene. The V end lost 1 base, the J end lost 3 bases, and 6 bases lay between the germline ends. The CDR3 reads CASSQVRYTEAFF. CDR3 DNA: TGCGCCAGCAGCCAAGTCAGGTACACTGAAGCTTTCTTT.

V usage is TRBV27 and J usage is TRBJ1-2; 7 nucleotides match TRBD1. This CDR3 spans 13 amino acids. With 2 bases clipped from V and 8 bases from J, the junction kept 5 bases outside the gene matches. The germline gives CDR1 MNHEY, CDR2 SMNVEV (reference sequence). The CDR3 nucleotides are TGTGCCAGCAGTTTAGGAGGGGGCGACGGCTACACCTTC. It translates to CASSLGGGDGYTF.

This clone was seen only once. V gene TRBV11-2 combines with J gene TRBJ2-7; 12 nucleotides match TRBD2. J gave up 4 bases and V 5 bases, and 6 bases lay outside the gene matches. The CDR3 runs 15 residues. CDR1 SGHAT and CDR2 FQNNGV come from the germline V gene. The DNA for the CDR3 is TGTGCCAGCAGCATGCGACTAGCGGGGGTATACGAGCAGTACTTC. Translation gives CASSMRLAGVYEQYF.

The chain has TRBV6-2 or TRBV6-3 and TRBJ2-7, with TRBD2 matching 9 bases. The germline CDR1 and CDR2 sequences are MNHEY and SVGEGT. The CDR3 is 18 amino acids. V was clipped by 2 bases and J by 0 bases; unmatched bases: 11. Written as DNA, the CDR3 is TGTGCCAGCAGTTACCCGGCCGGGACTAGCCTCCACTCCTACGAGCAGTACTTC. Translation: CASSYPAGTSLHSYEQYF.

The CDR3 spells CASTPVTGGIAEAFF. The CDR3 DNA follows: TGCGCCAGCACACCTGTTACAGGGGGAATCGCTGAAGCTTTCTTT. The rearrangement joins TRBV5-1 to TRBJ1-1; 8 nucleotides line up with TRBD1. Germline trimming cut 6 bases from V and 6 bases from J; bases unmatched to any gene: 13. The CDR3 loop spans 15 amino acids. The V gene's germline CDR1 is SGHRS and CDR2 YFSETQ.

CDR3 DNA sequence: TGTGCCAGCAGCCAAAGGGGGGCTGGTGGCTACACCTTC. Its translation: CASSQRGAGGYTF. The chain couples TRBV3-1 (or the pseudogene TRBV3-2) to TRBJ1-2, with D possibly matching TRBD1 (6 bases). This CDR3 has 13 amino acids. Germline CDR1 and CDR2: LGHDT and YNNKEL (reference sequence). V was cut by 2 bases and J by 7 bases, with 11 bases left in between.

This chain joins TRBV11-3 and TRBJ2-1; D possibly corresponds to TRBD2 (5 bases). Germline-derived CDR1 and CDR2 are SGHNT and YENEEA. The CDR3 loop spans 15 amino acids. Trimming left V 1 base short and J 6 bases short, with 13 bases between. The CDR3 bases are TGTGCCAGCAGCTTAGGGGCGGGCGGCGGCAATGAGCAGTTCTTC. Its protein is CASSLGAGGGNEQFF.

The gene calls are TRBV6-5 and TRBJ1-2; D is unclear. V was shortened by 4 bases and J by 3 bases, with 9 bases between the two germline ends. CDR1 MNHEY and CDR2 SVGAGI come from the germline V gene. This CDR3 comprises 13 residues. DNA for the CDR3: TGTGCCAGCAGTTTTTGGGCGCACTATGGCTACACCTTC. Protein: CASSFWAHYGYTF.

The chain's CDR3 is CASSPRQGRETQYF. CDR3 DNA: TGCGCCAGCAGTCCCCGACAGGGCCGGGAGACCCAGTACTTC. The chain uses TRBV5-1 and TRBJ2-5; 7 positions agree with TRBD1. CDR3 length: 14 residues. Per the germline V gene, CDR1 is SGHRS and CDR2 is YFSETQ. The V and J ends lost 5 bases and 5 bases, in that order; junction bases with no gene match: 9.

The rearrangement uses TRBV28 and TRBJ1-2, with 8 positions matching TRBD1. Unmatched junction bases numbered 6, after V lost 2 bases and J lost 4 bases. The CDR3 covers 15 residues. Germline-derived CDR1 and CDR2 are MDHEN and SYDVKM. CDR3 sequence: CASSLGGQAAYGYTF. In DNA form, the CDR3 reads TGTGCCAGCAGTTTAGGGGGACAGGCGGCCTATGGCTACACCTTC.

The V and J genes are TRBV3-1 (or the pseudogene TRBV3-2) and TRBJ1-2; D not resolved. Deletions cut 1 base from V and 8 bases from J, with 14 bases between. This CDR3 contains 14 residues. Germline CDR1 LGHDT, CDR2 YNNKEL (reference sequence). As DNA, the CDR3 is TGTGCCAGCAGCCAAGGAACAAAATTGGGAGGCTACACCTTC. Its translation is CASSQGTKLGGYTF.

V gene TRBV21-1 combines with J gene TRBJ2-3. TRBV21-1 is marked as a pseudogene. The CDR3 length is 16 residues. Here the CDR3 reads CASSIRDGPVGDTQYF. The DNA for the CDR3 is TGTGCCAGCAGCATACGGGACGGCCCCGTTGGGGATACGCAGTATTTT.

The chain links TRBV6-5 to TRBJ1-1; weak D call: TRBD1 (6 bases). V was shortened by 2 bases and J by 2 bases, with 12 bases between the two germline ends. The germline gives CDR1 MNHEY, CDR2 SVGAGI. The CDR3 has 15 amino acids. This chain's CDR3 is CASSYTGWVNTEAFF. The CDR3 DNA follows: TGTGCCAGCAGTTACACAGGGTGGGTAAACACTGAAGCTTTCTTT.

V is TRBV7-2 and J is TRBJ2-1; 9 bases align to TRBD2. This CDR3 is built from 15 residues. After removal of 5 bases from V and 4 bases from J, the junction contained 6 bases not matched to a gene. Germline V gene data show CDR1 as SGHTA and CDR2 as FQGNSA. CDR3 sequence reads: CASSETSGIYNEQFF. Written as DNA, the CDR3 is TGTGCCAGCAGCGAGACTAGCGGTATATACAATGAGCAGTTCTTC.

This CDR3 is CAWTTGVGTEAFF. DNA of the CDR3: TGTGCCTGGACCACAGGGGTCGGCACTGAAGCTTTCTTT. The rearrangement uses TRBV30 and TRBJ1-1, with 7 nucleotides matching TRBD1. CDR3 length: 13 residues. V was pared by 4 bases and J by 4 bases, with 6 bases of the junction left unmatched. The germline CDR1 and CDR2 sequences are GTSNPN and SVGIG (reference sequence).

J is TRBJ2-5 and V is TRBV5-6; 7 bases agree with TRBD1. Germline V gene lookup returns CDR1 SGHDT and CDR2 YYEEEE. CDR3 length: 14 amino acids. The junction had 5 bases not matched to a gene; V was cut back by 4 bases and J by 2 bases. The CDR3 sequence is CASSQGTAQETQYF. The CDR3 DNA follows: TGTGCCAGCAGCCAAGGGACAGCACAAGAGACCCAGTACTTC. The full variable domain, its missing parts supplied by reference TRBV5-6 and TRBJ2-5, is DAGVTQSPTHLIKTRGQQVTLRCSPKSGHDTVSWYQQALGQGPQFIFQYYEEEERQRGNFPDRFSGHQFPNYSSELNVNALLLGDSALYLCASSQGTAQETQYFGPGTRLLVL.

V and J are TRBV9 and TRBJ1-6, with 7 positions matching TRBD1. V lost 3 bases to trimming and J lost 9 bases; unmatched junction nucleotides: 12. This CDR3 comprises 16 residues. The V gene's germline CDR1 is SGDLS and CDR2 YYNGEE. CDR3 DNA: TGTGCCAGCAGCGAAGGATCAGGGGCAGGGGGTTCACCCCTCCACTTT. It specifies CASSEGSGAGGSPLHF.